This record looks at one T cell receptor beta chain sequence and its context. Its specificity is not known. Trimming removed 5 bases from V and 3 bases from J; junction bases left unmatched: 7. CDR1 and CDR2 from the germline V gene are SGHTA and FQGNSA. This CDR3 comprises 15 residues. The data stem from a study of cytomegalovirus exposure and HLA in healthy donors. General observations from the study: Researchers counted 164 TCR beta chains as cytomegalovirus-associated.

Primers for the PCR totalled 60 Vbeta and 13 Jbeta. Some clones are missing from TCRdb's copy, which holds only in-frame ones; the method was immunoSEQ multiplex PCR. The sample has 150,000 to 200,000 clones, 65% to 85% seen once. Everyone who donated was a healthy bone marrow donor. The sequencing sample was made of PBMCs. The source is a man between 18 and 35 years old in good health and CMV-seronegative. The gene calls are TRBV7-2 and TRBJ2-3; 8 nucleotides line up with TRBD2. The CDR3 sequence: CASSASGGPTDTQYF. The CDR3 DNA sequence: TGTGCCAGCAGCGCATCGGGGGGGCCAACAGATACGCAGTATTTT.